A single sample gave rise to the 10 T cell receptor beta chains below, sequenced in a study of T cells in Graves' hyperthyroidism and ophthalmopathy. Amplified regions were TCR beta CDR3 sequences from RNA transcripts. Using the HTBI primer set, a first-round RT-PCR was run on the TCR CDR3. Via MiXCR, TCRdb re-called the multiplex PCR reads, giving one row per CDR3 protein. The sample yields approximately 490,000 distinct CDR3 sequences, 22% seen once. Input material: blood. These receptors were obtained from a woman in her sixties or seventies with Graves' ophthalmopathy.

The gene calls are TRBV6-1 and TRBJ2-2; D is perhaps TRBD1 (6 bases). With 6 bases removed from V and 1 base from J, the gap between germline ends came to 12 bases. The CDR3 runs to 15 residues. The germline V gene has CDR1 MNHNS and CDR2 SASEGT. The CDR3 DNA reads TGTGCCAGCAGGACCGGGACATTGAACACCGGGGAGCTGTTTTTT. Translation: CASRTGTLNTGELFF.

Many counts were recorded for this clonotype. The chain uses TRBV7-8 and TRBJ1-2; D gene unclear. V shed 5 bases and J shed 4 bases, with 11 bases lying between them. The CDR3 spans 13 residues. The germline CDR1 and CDR2 sequences are SGHVS and FQNEAQ. Written as DNA, the CDR3 is TGTGCCAGCAGCACGGGGAGCAGCTATGGCTACACCTTC. It codes for CASSTGSSYGYTF. Full variable domain (outside the CDR3, taken from reference TRBV7-8 and TRBJ1-2): GAGVSQSPRYKVAKRGQDVALRCDPISGHVSLFWYQQALGQGPEFLTYFQNEAQLDKSGLPSDRFFAERPEGSVSTLKIQRTQQEDSAVYLCASSTGSSYGYTFGSGTRLTVV.

The sample holds a few counts of this clonotype. The chain employs TRBV7-6 and TRBJ2-7; D is perhaps TRBD1 or TRBD2 (6 bases each). The CDR3 contains 13 residues. The germline CDR1 and CDR2 sequences are SGHVS and FNYEAQ. The V end was cut by 5 bases, the J end by 6 bases, with 14 bases between. The CDR3 sequence is CASSPISGAEQYF. In nucleotides, the CDR3 is TGTGCCAGCAGCCCCATCTCGGGGGCCGAGCAGTACTTC.

This clonotype was detected ten times or more. CDR3 sequence reads: CATEGLLEETQYF. CDR3 nucleotides: TGTGCCACGGAGGGGCTTCTGGAAGAGACCCAGTACTTC. The rearrangement joins TRBV24-1 to TRBJ2-5, with D perhaps TRBD2 (6 bases). V gave up 10 bases and J gave up 3 bases, with 14 bases separating them. This CDR3 is built from 13 residues. Germline lookup yields CDR1 KGHDR and CDR2 SFDVKD.

This clonotype appeared a few times. The chain combines TRBV30 with TRBJ1-6; D unresolved. Germline V gene lookup returns CDR1 GTSNPN and CDR2 SVGIG (reference sequence). V lost 0 bases and J 10 bases, leaving 13 bases between the germline ends. The CDR3 is made up of 14 amino acids. As DNA, the CDR3 is TGTGCCTGGAGTGTATTGCAGGTTGGATCACCCCTCCACTTT. It translates to CAWSVLQVGSPLHF.

The rearrangement joins TRBV4-1 to TRBJ2-5; D might be TRBD2 (6 bases). This CDR3 has 19 residues. In germline, CDR1 is MGHRA, CDR2 YSYEKL. V lost 0 bases to trimming and J lost 1 base, with 21 bases between them. The CDR3 DNA reads TGCGCCAGCAGCCAAGATAGCCAGATAAGTAGCGGACCCCAAGAGACCCAGTACTTC. This codes for CASSQDSQISSGPQETQYF.

This clonotype was recorded a few times. The V call is TRBV4-3, the J call TRBJ2-1, with TRBD2 matching over 10 bases. The J segment lost 0 bases and the V segment lost 0 bases, leaving 2 bases of the junction unmatched. Germline CDR1 reads LGHNA; CDR2 reads YSLEER. The length of the CDR3 is 17 residues. DNA for the CDR3: TGCGCCAGCAGCCAAGATCGGACTAGCGGCTCCTACAATGAGCAGTTCTTC. Amino acids: CASSQDRTSGSYNEQFF.

This clonotype has just a few counts. This chain uses TRBV11-2 with TRBJ2-4; TRBD2 aligns across 10 bases. CDR1 is SGHAT, CDR2 FQNNGV, per germline. V lost 1 base and J lost 8; bases outside the gene matches: 8. This CDR3 is built from 16 residues. Here the CDR3 DNA reads TGTGCCAGCAGCTTAGGGCCCCTAGCGGGAGTTTACATTCAGTACTTC. Translation gives CASSLGPLAGVYIQYF.

This clonotype has ten or more counts. The V gene is TRBV19, the J gene TRBJ2-1; TRBD2 matches at 10 bases. The CDR3 extends over 17 amino acids. The ends lost 4 bases at V and 7 bases at J; junction bases unmatched: 13. The germline V gene has CDR1 LNHDA and CDR2 SQIVND (reference sequence). CDR3 bases: TGTGCCAGTAGTAAGGGGGATGGGCTAGCGGGAGTAAATGAGCAGTTCTTC. This sequence encodes CASSKGDGLAGVNEQFF.

The V and J genes are TRBV12-3 or TRBV12-4 and TRBJ1-5; D ambiguous. The CDR3 loop spans 13 amino acids. Trimming pared 10 bases from V and 4 bases from J, leaving 14 bases between. The CDR3 region has the DNA TGTGCCAACGACCCCAATGGAAATCAGCCCCAGCATTTT. Protein product: CANDPNGNQPQHF.